These 2 T cell receptor beta chains originate from one sample sequenced in a study of T cell responses to AZD1222 COVID-19 vaccine. TCRdb keeps only in-frame clones here, not all; method: immunoSEQ multiplex PCR. Altogether 100,000 to 150,000 clones are present, about 87% being singletons, with the ten largest covering more than 9%. The specimen comprised peripheral blood, sampled on day 0 of AZD1222 vaccination. These receptor sequences come from an adult in good health.

The V gene is TRBV7-2, the J gene TRBJ2-2, with 13 bases lining up with TRBD2. Trimming took 4 bases from V and 2 from J; bases not matched to a gene: 7. This CDR3 contains 18 residues. Germline V gene lookup returns CDR1 SGHTA and CDR2 FQGNSA. The CDR3 is CASSSLLAGGPNTGELFF. CDR3 coding DNA: TGTGCCAGCAGCTCTCTACTAGCGGGAGGGCCAAACACCGGGGAGCTGTTTTTT.

The chain uses TRBV19 and TRBJ1-3; 7 bases match TRBD1. The CDR3 has 13 residues. Per germline, CDR1 LNHDA and CDR2 SQIVND (reference sequence). The junction had 10 bases not matched to a gene; V was cut back by 9 bases and J by 8 bases. CDR3: CASRQGVLDTIYF. The CDR3 bases are TGTGCCAGCAGGCAGGGGGTGCTTGACACCATATATTTT.